This TCR beta chain was documented in a study of human thymus T cells. The germline gives CDR1 LNHDA, CDR2 SQIVND (reference sequence). Trimming pared 0 bases from V and 8 bases from J, leaving 14 bases between. The CDR3 covers 15 residues. The protocol was immunoSEQ multiplex PCR, while the TCRdb copy is restricted to in-frame clones and leaves out a portion. This table has fewer than 55,000 clones, about 94% appearing once. The clonotype was recovered from a boy less than two years old with a congenital heart defect but otherwise immunologically healthy. The V gene is TRBV19, the J gene TRBJ2-1; D is ambiguous. Sequencing was done on a sample of blood. As DNA, the CDR3 is TGTGCCAGTAGTATAGATACGTTTGGGGTGGATGAGCAGTTCTTC. Translating it yields CASSIDTFGVDEQFF.